The 4 T cell receptor beta chains below were found in one sample sequenced in a study of blood T cell repertoires in COVID-19. Method: immunoSEQ multiplex PCR; TCRdb's copy keeps in-frame clones and lacks some. The sample has roughly 410,000 clones, about nine tenths seen once. Sequenced sample: peripheral blood. The origin of the receptors is a woman aged 40 to 50 with COVID-19, enrolled during active disease.

The chain links TRBV6-1 to TRBJ2-7; 8 positions match TRBD2. Losses at the gene ends were 2 bases for V and 4 bases for J; bases not matched to a gene: 4. Germline lookup yields CDR1 MNHNS and CDR2 SASEGT. This CDR3 comprises 14 residues. The CDR3 is CASSEPGGSYEQYF. The CDR3 coding sequence is TGTGCCAGCAGTGAACCGGGGGGGTCGTACGAGCAGTACTTC.

This clone was seen once. The gene calls are TRBV28 and TRBJ1-4; tentative D call: TRBD1 (6 bases). V shed 6 bases and J shed 8 bases, with 16 bases lying between them. The CDR3 is made up of 14 amino acids. Germline V CDR1 and CDR2: MDHEN, SYDVKM. CDR3: CASSVQGVREKLFF. The CDR3 nucleotides are TGTGCCAGCAGCGTACAGGGTGTTCGGGAAAAACTGTTTTTT.

V and J are TRBV4-1 and TRBJ2-7; no firm D call. Germline CDR1 reads MGHRA; CDR2 reads YSYEKL. This CDR3 contains 18 residues. Trimming stripped 5 bases from V and 6 bases from J, with 29 bases between. The CDR3 loop reads CASSSYPESRAQSPEQYF. Here the CDR3 DNA reads TGCGCCAGCAGCTCTTATCCAGAATCTAGAGCGCAGTCCCCCGAGCAGTACTTC.

The V and J genes are TRBV18 and TRBJ2-7; TRBD2 aligns across 9 bases. Per germline, CDR1 KGHSH and CDR2 LQKENI. The V and J ends lost 3 bases and 3 bases, in that order; junction bases with no gene match: 9. The CDR3 contains 16 residues. For the CDR3, the DNA is TGTGCCAGCTCACCCCCACGTAGCGGGGGTTACTACGAGCAGTACTTC. Its protein product is CASSPPRSGGYYEQYF. The complete variable domain, with remaining parts taken from reference TRBV18 and TRBJ2-7, reads NAGVMQNPRHLVRRRGQEARLRCSPMKGHSHVYWYRQLPEEGLKFMVYLQKENIIDESGMPKERFSAEFPKEGPSILRIQQVVRGDSAAYFCASSPPRSGGYYEQYFGPGTRLTVT.